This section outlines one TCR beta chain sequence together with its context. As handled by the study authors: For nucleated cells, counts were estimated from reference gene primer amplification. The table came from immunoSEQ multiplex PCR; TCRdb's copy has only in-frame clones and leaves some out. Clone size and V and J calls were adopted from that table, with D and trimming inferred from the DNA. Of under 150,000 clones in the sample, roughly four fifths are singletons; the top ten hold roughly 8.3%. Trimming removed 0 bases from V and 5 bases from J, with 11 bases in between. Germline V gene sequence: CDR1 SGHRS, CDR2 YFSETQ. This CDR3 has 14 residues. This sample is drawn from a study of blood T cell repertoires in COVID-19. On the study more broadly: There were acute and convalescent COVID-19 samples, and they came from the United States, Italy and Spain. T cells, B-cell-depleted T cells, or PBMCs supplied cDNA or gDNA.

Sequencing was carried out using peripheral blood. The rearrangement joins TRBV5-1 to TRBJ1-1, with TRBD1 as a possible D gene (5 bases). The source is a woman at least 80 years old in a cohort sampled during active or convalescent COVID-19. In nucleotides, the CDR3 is TGCGCCAGCAGCTTGGACCCGGAGGGGACTGAAGCTTTCTTT. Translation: CASSLDPEGTEAFF.